These T cell receptor beta chains were read from a single sample in a study of blood T cell repertoires in COVID-19. Profiled with immunoSEQ multiplex PCR; TCRdb holds only in-frame clones, not every one. In the table there are about 170,000 clones, 74% of which are singletons. Sequenced input: peripheral blood. The origin of the receptors is a woman of 80 years or more with acute or convalescent COVID-19. Each CDR3 is given with its conserved first and last residue. The D gene is left open where the match is weak. Expanded clones get a size class; other rows say once, few or many, or leave the size out.

v_call	d_call	j_call	clone_size	cdr3_nt	cdr3_aa
TRBV19	.	TRBJ1-5	few	TGTGCCAGTGCCGGAGACAGGTTTAATCAGCCCCAGCATTTT	CASAGDRFNQPQHF
TRBV27	.	TRBJ1-6	.	TGTGCCAGCAGTCTTCAGAAGGGGCAATCACCCCTCCACTTT	CASSLQKGQSPLHF
TRBV29-1	TRBD2	TRBJ2-7	.	TGCAGCGTTGACAAGGCCCCAGGACTAGCGGGAGACTACGAGCAGTACTTC	CSVDKAPGLAGDYEQYF
TRBV6-1	.	TRBJ1-1	.	TGTGCCAGCAGTGAACCGGGATCGGTCGACACTGAAGCTTTCTTT	CASSEPGSVDTEAFF
TRBV6-5	.	TRBJ2-7	.	TGTGCCAGCAGTTACTCGACCAGACAAGTTAGGTACTTC	CASSYSTRQVRYF
TRBV7-2	.	TRBJ2-7	.	TGTGCCAGCACCTCACGCGGGGCGGGGAGCTCCTACGAGCAGTACTTC	CASTSRGAGSSYEQYF
TRBV7-9	.	TRBJ2-2	few	TGTGCCAGCAGCCCGCCAGTAACCGGGGAGCTGTTTTTT	CASSPPVTGELFF
TRBV28	TRBD2	TRBJ2-2	.	TGTGCCAGCAGTTCCGGGGGGGCCGCCGGGGAGCTGTTTTTT	CASSSGGAAGELFF
TRBV18	TRBD1	TRBJ2-7	.	TGTGCCAGCTCGTCCGGGACAGGATCAGGCGAGCAGTACTTC	CASSSGTGSGEQYF
TRBV6-5	TRBD1	TRBJ1-2	.	TGTGCCAGCACCCCGGACAGGGACTATGGCTACACCTTC	CASTPDRDYGYTF
TRBV28	TRBD1	TRBJ1-2	.	TGTGCCAGCAGTGCTGGGACAGGGCCTGGGGGTATGAGCTACACCTTC	CASSAGTGPGGMSYTF
TRBV15	.	TRBJ1-2	.	TGTGCCACCAGCAGAGACAGGGACTATGGCTACACCTTC	CATSRDRDYGYTF
TRBV7-2	.	TRBJ2-2	many	TGTGCCAGCAGCTTAGAGTCCGCGGGGGAGCTGTTTTTT	CASSLESAGELFF
TRBV5-1	TRBD1	TRBJ2-2	.	TGCGCCAGCAGCTTGATGGGGACAGCGAACACCGGGGAGCTGTTTTTT	CASSLMGTANTGELFF
TRBV27	.	TRBJ2-7	.	TGTGCCAGCATTCAGCCCCCGGGAGAGCAGTACTTC	CASIQPPGEQYF
TRBV2	TRBD1	TRBJ1-5	few	TGTGCCAGCACCGACAGGGGGCTACAGCCCCAGCATTTT	CASTDRGLQPQHF
TRBV10-1	.	TRBJ1-1	.	TGCGCCAGCAGTGGACAGACGAACACTGAAGCTTTCTTT	CASSGQTNTEAFF